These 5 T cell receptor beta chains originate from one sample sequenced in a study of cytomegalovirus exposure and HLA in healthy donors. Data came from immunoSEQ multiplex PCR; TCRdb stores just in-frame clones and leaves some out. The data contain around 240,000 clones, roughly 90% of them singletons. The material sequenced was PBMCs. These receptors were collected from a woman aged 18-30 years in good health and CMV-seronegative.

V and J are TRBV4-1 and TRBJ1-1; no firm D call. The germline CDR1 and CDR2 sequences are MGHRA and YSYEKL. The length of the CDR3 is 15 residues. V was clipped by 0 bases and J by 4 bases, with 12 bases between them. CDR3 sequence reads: CASSQEPGAGTEAFF. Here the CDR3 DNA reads TGCGCCAGCAGCCAAGAACCCGGTGCGGGCACTGAAGCTTTCTTT.

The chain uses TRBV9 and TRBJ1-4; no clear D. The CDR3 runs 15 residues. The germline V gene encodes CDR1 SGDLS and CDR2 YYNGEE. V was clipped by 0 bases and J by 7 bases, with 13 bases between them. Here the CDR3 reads CASSVDPRAGEKLFF. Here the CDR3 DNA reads TGTGCCAGCAGCGTAGACCCTCGGGCGGGTGAAAAACTGTTTTTT.

The CDR3: CASSPWTSGQVEQYF. The CDR3 coding sequence is TGTGCCAGCAGTCCCTGGACTAGCGGGCAGGTCGAGCAGTACTTC. The chain carries TRBV27 and TRBJ2-7, with TRBD2 matching over 11 bases. Per germline, CDR1 MNHEY and CDR2 SMNVEV (reference sequence). The CDR3 runs 15 residues. Unmatched junction bases numbered 9, after V lost 5 bases and J lost 6 bases.

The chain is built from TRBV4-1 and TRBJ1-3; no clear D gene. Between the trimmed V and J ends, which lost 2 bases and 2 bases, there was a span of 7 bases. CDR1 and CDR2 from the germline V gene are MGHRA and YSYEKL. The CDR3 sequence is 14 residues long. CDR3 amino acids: CASSQQEAGNTIYF. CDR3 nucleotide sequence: TGCGCCAGCAGCCAACAAGAGGCTGGAAACACCATATATTTT.

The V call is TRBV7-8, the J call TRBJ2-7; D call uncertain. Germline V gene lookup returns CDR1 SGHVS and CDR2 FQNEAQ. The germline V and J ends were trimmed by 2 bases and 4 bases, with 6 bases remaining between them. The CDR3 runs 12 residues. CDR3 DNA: TGTGCCAGCAGCTTATTCCTTTACGAGCAGTACTTC. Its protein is CASSLFLYEQYF.